The TCR beta chain described here comes from a study of CD8 T cells in Susac syndrome. On the study more broadly: Patients with Susac syndrome, at blood draw, were therapy-naive, on corticosteroids, or on intravenous immunoglobulin alone. The study's findings and limits: The CD4+ T cell repertoires that were profiled in Susac syndrome showed no clonal expansion.

Sequencing of TCR beta covered CD8+ and CD4+ T cells obtained from blood. TEMRA cells were FACS-enriched, with CD8+ and CD4+ T cells isolated negatively. About 0.45 to 1 ug RNA was reverse transcribed with random hexamers. TCRdb ran MiXCR on the immunoSEQ multiplex PCR reads and lists one entry per CDR3 protein. This sample has approximately 160,000 distinct CDR3 sequences, with more than 95% found just once. CDR1 KGHSH and CDR2 LQKENI come from the germline V gene. V was clipped by 0 bases and J by 2 bases; unmatched bases: 6. This CDR3 contains 17 residues. Of note for this clonotype: Its antigen is unknown.

The sequence was obtained from a human donor with Susac syndrome. Sequenced sample: CD4+ T cells from PBMCs. The chain joins TRBV18 to TRBJ2-5; TRBD2 agrees at 10 bases. CDR3 bases: TGTGCCAGCTCACCACCAGCGGGGGGGCCTGGGCAAGAGACCCAGTACTTC. The encoded protein is CASSPPAGGPGQETQYF.